Listed here are 21 T cell receptor beta chains from one sample, sequenced in a study of blood T cell repertoires in COVID-19. Data came from immunoSEQ multiplex PCR; TCRdb stores just in-frame clones and leaves some out. The sample shows over 80,000 clones, about 89% of them seen only once. The sample consisted of peripheral blood. These receptor sequences come from a man over 45 with acute or convalescent COVID-19.

The chain combines TRBV2 with TRBJ1-1; tentatively, D is TRBD1 (6 bases). Germline-derived CDR1 and CDR2 are SNHLY and FYNNEI. Trimming took off 4 bases at V and 4 bases at J, with 16 bases between the two ends. The CDR3 runs 15 residues. The CDR3: CASSVVKGVGTEAFF. CDR3 DNA sequence: TGTGCCAGCAGTGTGGTGAAGGGGGTGGGCACTGAAGCTTTCTTT.

The chain combines TRBV27 with TRBJ2-7, with TRBD1 matching 10 bases. The J segment lost 11 bases and the V segment lost 7 bases, leaving 14 bases of the junction unmatched. The CDR3 covers 14 residues. The germline gives CDR1 MNHEY, CDR2 SMNVEV (reference sequence). The CDR3 DNA reads TGTGCCAGCAATCCGGGACAGGGGTCAGAATGGGAGTACTTC. Its translation is CASNPGQGSEWEYF.

The chain has TRBV6-5 and TRBJ2-3, with D possibly matching TRBD2 (6 bases). The germline V gene encodes CDR1 MNHEY and CDR2 SVGAGI. The CDR3 is 13 amino acids. Trimming took off 5 bases at V and 2 bases at J, with 8 bases between the two ends. The CDR3 DNA reads TGTGCCAGCAGTCGGGACTCCACAGATACGCAGTATTTT. It yields the protein CASSRDSTDTQYF.

The genes are TRBV5-4 and TRBJ2-2; 13 positions agree with TRBD2. Germline CDR1 and CDR2: SGHNT and YYREEE (reference sequence). V was clipped by 4 bases and J by 1 base; unmatched bases: 7. The CDR3 is 18 residues long. Here the CDR3 reads CASSGGTSGNLNTGELFF. The CDR3 DNA reads as TGTGCCAGCAGCGGAGGGACTAGCGGGAATCTGAACACCGGGGAGCTGTTTTTT.

The chain recombines TRBV23-1 with TRBJ2-7, with 7 bases fitting TRBD2. TRBV23-1 is treated as an ORF (open reading frame) with a function not yet certain. The CDR3 consists of 13 residues. V gave up 10 bases and J gave up 5 bases; unmatched junction bases: 11. CDR3 amino acids: CATLAREWNEQYF. For the CDR3, the DNA is TGCGCCACCTTAGCGCGGGAGTGGAACGAGCAGTACTTC.

The V and J genes are TRBV7-9 and TRBJ2-1; D gene unclear. Germline-derived CDR1 and CDR2 are SEHNR and FQNEAQ (reference sequence). The length of the CDR3 is 15 residues. Trimming shortened V by 5 bases and J by 7 bases, and 18 bases separated the two germline ends. The DNA for the CDR3 is TGTGCCAGCAGCCCCTCTAGGAATTTTCGGAATGAGCAGTTCTTC. Translating gives CASSPSRNFRNEQFF.

The chain uses TRBV10-3 and TRBJ1-1; no definite D call. Trimming took off 5 bases at V and 1 base at J, with 14 bases between the two ends. From germline, CDR1 is ENHRY and CDR2 SYGVKD. The CDR3 contains 15 residues. Written as DNA, the CDR3 is TGTGCCATCAGTCCTTCCGCGGGAAGGAACACTGAAGCTTTCTTT. Protein: CAISPSAGRNTEAFF.

V is TRBV3-1 (or the pseudogene TRBV3-2) and J is TRBJ1-1; D remains ambiguous. The CDR3 contains 14 residues. The germline CDR1 and CDR2 sequences are LGHDT and YNNKEL (reference sequence). V shed 4 bases and J shed 1 base, with 10 bases lying between them. The CDR3 nucleotides read TGTGCCAGCAGCCTCTCCGGGAGGAACACTGAAGCTTTCTTT. It encodes CASSLSGRNTEAFF.

This sequence joins TRBV29-1 and TRBJ2-7; 10 bases line up with TRBD1. The CDR3 runs to 13 residues. In germline, CDR1 is SQVTM, CDR2 ANQGSEA. V gave up 6 bases and J gave up 5 bases; unmatched junction bases: 7. The CDR3: CSVSGTGVHEQYF. The CDR3 nucleotides read TGCAGCGTATCCGGGACAGGGGTCCACGAGCAGTACTTC.

The chain couples TRBV11-2 to TRBJ2-3; the match to TRBD2 covers 7 bases. Germline V gene sequence: CDR1 SGHAT, CDR2 FQNNGV. V was pared by 0 bases and J by 1 base, with 16 bases of the junction left unmatched. This CDR3 contains 20 residues. The CDR3 sequence: CASSLDPPGRSSFGTDTQYF. CDR3 coding DNA: TGTGCCAGCAGCTTAGATCCCCCCGGGAGGTCTTCCTTTGGCACAGATACGCAGTATTTT. Full variable domain (outside the CDR3, taken from reference TRBV11-2 and TRBJ2-3): EAGVAQSPRYKIIEKRQSVAFWCNPISGHATLYWYQQILGQGPKLLIQFQNNGVVDDSQLPKDRFSAERLKGVDSTLKIQPAKLEDSAVYLCASSLDPPGRSSFGTDTQYFGPGTRLTVL.

In its sample, this clone was seen once. The chain couples TRBV27 to TRBJ2-5, with 10 positions matching TRBD2. V lost 2 bases to trimming and J lost 6 bases; unmatched junction nucleotides: 6. This CDR3 is 15 amino acids long. The germline CDR1 and CDR2 sequences are MNHEY and SMNVEV (reference sequence). DNA for the CDR3: TGTGCCAGCAGTTTACTAGCGGGAGTTGCAAAGACCCAGTACTTC. This sequence encodes CASSLLAGVAKTQYF.

The rearrangement links TRBV5-6 to TRBJ1-3; D gene ambiguous. Trimming stripped 2 bases from V and 0 bases from J, with 15 bases between. In germline, CDR1 is SGHDT, CDR2 YYEEEE. The CDR3 is 17 residues long. CDR3 loop: CASSLLKNAHSGNTIYF. As DNA, the CDR3 is TGTGCCAGCAGCTTATTGAAGAACGCACACTCTGGAAACACCATATATTTT. The variable domain in full, with the rest retrieved from reference TRBV5-6 and TRBJ1-3, is DAGVTQSPTHLIKTRGQQVTLRCSPKSGHDTVSWYQQALGQGPQFIFQYYEEEERQRGNFPDRFSGHQFPNYSSELNVNALLLGDSALYLCASSLLKNAHSGNTIYFGEGSWLTVV.

The chain recombines TRBV27 with TRBJ1-4, with 8 bases fitting TRBD1. This CDR3 spans 13 amino acids. V shed 5 bases, J shed 15 bases, and the junction held 11 bases outside the gene matches. CDR1 and CDR2 (germline): MNHEY, SMNVEV (reference sequence). The CDR3 reads CASSPTRTGLVFF. The DNA for the CDR3 is TGTGCCAGCAGTCCTACCCGGACAGGGCTAGTGTTTTTT.

The genes are TRBV21-1 and TRBJ2-7; the DNA was not compared with TRBD2, the D call given in the table. TRBV21-1 is deemed a pseudogene. The CDR3 loop spans 13 amino acids. The CDR3 protein is CASSRQEALAGEF. The DNA of the CDR3 is TGTGCCAGCAGCCGGCAGGAGGCACTAGCGGGAGAATTC.

This CDR3 reads CASSSQRTGRETQYF. In DNA, the CDR3 is TGCGCCAGCAGCTCGCAAAGGACAGGGCGAGAGACCCAGTACTTC. The J gene is TRBJ2-5, the V gene TRBV5-1; 8 nucleotides align to TRBD1. Germline V gives CDR1 SGHRS, CDR2 YFSETQ. Trimming cost V 3 bases and J 4 bases; bases outside gene matches: 8. This CDR3 is built from 15 residues. Supplemented by reference TRBV5-1 and TRBJ2-5, the full variable domain reads KAGVTQTPRYLIKTRGQQVTLSCSPISGHRSVSWYQQTPGQGLQFLFEYFSETQRNKGNFPGRFSGRQFSNSRSEMNVSTLELGDSALYLCASSSQRTGRETQYFGPGTRLLVL.

The chain couples TRBV27 to TRBJ1-6, with 7 bases fitting TRBD1. The CDR3 totals 14 residues. Losses at the gene ends were 8 bases for V and 7 bases for J; bases not matched to a gene: 8. Germline V gene lookup returns CDR1 MNHEY and CDR2 SMNVEV (reference sequence). The CDR3 here is CASGGKTGNSPLHF. CDR3 nucleotide sequence: TGTGCCAGCGGGGGGAAGACAGGGAATTCACCCCTCCACTTT.

The CDR3 coding sequence is TGTGCCAACGGATGGGGGGATGAGCTGTTTTTT. Residues: CANGWGDELFF. The V and J genes are TRBV19 and TRBJ2-2, with D tentatively TRBD2 (6 bases). CDR1 and CDR2 from the germline V gene are LNHDA and SQIVND (reference sequence). V lost 10 bases, J lost 11 bases, and 14 bases lay in between. CDR3 size: 11 residues.

The chain uses TRBV7-8 and TRBJ2-3; 7 bases agree with TRBD1. The V and J ends lost 3 bases and 6 bases, in that order; junction bases with no gene match: 6. CDR1 and CDR2 (germline): SGHVS, FQNEAQ. The CDR3 has 14 amino acids. CDR3 protein: CASSFDRELDTQYF. The CDR3 nucleotides are TGTGCCAGCAGCTTCGACAGGGAGTTGGATACGCAGTATTTT.

This clone was found many times. The chain combines TRBV6-5 with TRBJ2-2; D perhaps matches TRBD2 (5 bases). Trimming pared 7 bases from V and 1 base from J, leaving 10 bases between. The germline V gene has CDR1 MNHEY and CDR2 SVGAGI. The CDR3 is 14 amino acids. CDR3 sequence reads: CASKRRRNTGELFF. The CDR3 nucleotides are TGTGCCAGCAAGCGGAGAAGGAACACCGGGGAGCTGTTTTTT.

The chain combines TRBV18 with TRBJ2-1, with D unclear. The CDR3 runs 12 residues. Looked up from germline, CDR1 is KGHSH and CDR2 is LQKENI. V was cut by 6 bases and J by 7 bases, with 10 bases left in between. The chain's CDR3 is CASSPIQNEQFF. The CDR3 DNA reads TGTGCCAGCTCCCCGATTCAGAATGAGCAGTTCTTC.

V usage is TRBV5-1 and J usage is TRBJ1-6, with D tentatively TRBD1 (5 bases). CDR1 is SGHRS and CDR2 is YFSETQ in the germline V gene. This CDR3 is built from 19 residues. The V gene lost 0 bases and the J gene lost 0 bases, with 16 bases spanning the gap. CDR3 sequence: CASSLGSGLPSSYNSPLHF. The CDR3 nucleotides are TGCGCCAGCAGCTTGGGGTCGGGACTCCCGAGCTCCTATAATTCACCCCTCCACTTT.